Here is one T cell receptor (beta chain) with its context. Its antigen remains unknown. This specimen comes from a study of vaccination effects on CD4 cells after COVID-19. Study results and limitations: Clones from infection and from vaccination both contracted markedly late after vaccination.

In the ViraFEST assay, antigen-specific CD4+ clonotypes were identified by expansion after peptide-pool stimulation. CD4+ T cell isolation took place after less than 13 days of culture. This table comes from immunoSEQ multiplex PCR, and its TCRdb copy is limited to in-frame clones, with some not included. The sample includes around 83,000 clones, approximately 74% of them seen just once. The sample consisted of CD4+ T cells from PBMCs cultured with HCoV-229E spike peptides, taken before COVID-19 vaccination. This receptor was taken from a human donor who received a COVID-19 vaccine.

The CDR3 region is CASSQSKDWGGYTF. CDR3 DNA: TGTGCCAGCAGCCAGTCCAAGGATTGGGGGGGCTACACCTTC. The chain joins TRBV4-2 to TRBJ1-2, with D possibly being TRBD1 (5 bases). Trimming left V 3 bases short and J 8 bases short, with 16 bases between. Looked up from germline, CDR1 is LGHNA and CDR2 is YNFKEQ. The CDR3 totals 14 residues.